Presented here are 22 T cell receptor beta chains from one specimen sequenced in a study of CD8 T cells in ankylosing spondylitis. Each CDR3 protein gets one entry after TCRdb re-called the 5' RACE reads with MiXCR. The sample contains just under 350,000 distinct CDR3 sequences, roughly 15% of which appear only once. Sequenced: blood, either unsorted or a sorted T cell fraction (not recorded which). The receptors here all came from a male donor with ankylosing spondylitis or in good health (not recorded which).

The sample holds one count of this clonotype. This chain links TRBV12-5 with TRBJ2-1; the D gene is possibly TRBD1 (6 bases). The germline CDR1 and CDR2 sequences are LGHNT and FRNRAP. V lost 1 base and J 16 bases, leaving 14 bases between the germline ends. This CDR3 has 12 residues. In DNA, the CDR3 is TGTGCTAGTGGTTTGGCCGGGACAATAGCCTTCTTC. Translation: CASGLAGTIAFF.

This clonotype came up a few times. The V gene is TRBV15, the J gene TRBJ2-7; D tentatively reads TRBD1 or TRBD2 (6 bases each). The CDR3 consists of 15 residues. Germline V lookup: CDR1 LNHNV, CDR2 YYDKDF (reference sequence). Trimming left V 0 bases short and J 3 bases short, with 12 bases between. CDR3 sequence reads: CATSRDEGGFYEQYF. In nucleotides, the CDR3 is TGTGCCACCAGCAGAGATGAGGGGGGATTCTACGAGCAGTACTTC. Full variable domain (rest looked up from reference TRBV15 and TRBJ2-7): DAMVIQNPRYQVTQFGKPVTLSCSQTLNHNVMYWYQQKSSQAPKLLFHYYDKDFNNEADTPDNFQSRRPNTSFCFLDIRSPGLGDTAMYLCATSRDEGGFYEQYFGPGTRLTVT.

As DNA, the CDR3 is TGTGCCACCAGCAGGTGGGACCTCTCTGGAAACACCATATATTTT. The encoded protein is CATSRWDLSGNTIYF. This chain links TRBV15 with TRBJ1-3, with D perhaps matching TRBD1 (5 bases). The CDR3 runs 15 residues. From germline, CDR1 is LNHNV and CDR2 YYDKDF (reference sequence). Trimming pared 3 bases from V and 0 bases from J, leaving 9 bases between.

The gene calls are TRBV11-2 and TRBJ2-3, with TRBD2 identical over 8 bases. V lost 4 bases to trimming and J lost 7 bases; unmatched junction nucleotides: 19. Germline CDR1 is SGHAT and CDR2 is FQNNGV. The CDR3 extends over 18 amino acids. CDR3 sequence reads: CASSSSGSGSPSKNTQYF. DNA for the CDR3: TGTGCCAGCAGCTCTAGTGGGAGCGGGAGTCCAAGCAAGAATACGCAGTATTTT.

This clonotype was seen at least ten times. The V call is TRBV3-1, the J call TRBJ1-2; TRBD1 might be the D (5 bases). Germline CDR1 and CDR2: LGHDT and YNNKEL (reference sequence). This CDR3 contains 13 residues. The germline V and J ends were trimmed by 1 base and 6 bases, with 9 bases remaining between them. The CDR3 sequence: CASSQVSGDGYTF. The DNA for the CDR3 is TGTGCCAGCAGCCAAGTATCGGGGGATGGCTACACCTTC.

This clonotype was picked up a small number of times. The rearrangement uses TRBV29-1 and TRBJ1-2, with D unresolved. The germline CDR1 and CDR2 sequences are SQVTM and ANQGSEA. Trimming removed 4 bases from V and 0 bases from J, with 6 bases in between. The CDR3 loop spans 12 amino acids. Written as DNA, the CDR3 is TGCAGCGTTGCTGCGTCTAACTATGGCTACACCTTC. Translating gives CSVAASNYGYTF.

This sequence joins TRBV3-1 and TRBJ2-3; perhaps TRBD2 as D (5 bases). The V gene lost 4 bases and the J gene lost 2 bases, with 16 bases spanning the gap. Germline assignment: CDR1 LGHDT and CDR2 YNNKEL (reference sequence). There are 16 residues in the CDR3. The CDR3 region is CASSPRRRIFTDTQYF. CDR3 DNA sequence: TGTGCCAGCAGCCCCCGGCGGAGGATCTTCACAGATACGCAGTATTTT.

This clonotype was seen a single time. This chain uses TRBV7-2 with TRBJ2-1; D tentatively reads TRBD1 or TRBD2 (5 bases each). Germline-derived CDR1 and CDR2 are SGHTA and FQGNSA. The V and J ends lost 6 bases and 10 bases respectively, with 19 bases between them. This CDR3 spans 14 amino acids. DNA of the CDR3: TGTGCCAGCAGACCCCGGGGCCCTGTCTCGGAGCAGTTCTTC. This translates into CASRPRGPVSEQFF.

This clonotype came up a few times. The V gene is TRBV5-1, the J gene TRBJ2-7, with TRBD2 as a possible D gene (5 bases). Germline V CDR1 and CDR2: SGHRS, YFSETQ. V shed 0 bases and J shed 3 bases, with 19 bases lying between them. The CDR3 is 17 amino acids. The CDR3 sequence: CASSLASSPAGGYEQYF. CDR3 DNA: TGCGCCAGCAGCTTGGCCTCGTCCCCGGCAGGAGGCTACGAGCAGTACTTC.

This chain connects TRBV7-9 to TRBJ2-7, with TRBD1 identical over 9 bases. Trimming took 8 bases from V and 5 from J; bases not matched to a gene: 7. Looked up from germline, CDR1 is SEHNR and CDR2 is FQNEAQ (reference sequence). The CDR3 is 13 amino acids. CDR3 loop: CASGPGQGDEQYF. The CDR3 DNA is TGTGCCAGCGGACCGGGACAGGGTGACGAGCAGTACTTC.

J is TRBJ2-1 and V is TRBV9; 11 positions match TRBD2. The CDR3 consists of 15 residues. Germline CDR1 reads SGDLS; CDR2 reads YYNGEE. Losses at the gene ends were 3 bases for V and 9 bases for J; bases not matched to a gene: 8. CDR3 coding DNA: TGTGCCAGCAGCGATAGCGGGAGGGCCTGGGGTGAGCAGTTCTTC. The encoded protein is CASSDSGRAWGEQFF.

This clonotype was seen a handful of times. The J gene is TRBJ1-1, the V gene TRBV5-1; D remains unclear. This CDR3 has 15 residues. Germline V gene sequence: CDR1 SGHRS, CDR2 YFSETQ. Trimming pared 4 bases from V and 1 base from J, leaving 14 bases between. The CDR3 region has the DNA TGCGCCAGCAGCGTACTAGTAGACGGGAACACTGAAGCTTTCTTT. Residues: CASSVLVDGNTEAFF.

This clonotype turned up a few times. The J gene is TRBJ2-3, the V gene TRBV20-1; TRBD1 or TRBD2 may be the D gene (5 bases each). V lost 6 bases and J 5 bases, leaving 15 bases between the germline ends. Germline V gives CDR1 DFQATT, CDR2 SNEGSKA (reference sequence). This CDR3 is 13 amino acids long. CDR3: CSALLGRRDTQYF. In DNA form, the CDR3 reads TGCAGTGCCCTTTTGGGACGGCGAGATACGCAGTATTTT.

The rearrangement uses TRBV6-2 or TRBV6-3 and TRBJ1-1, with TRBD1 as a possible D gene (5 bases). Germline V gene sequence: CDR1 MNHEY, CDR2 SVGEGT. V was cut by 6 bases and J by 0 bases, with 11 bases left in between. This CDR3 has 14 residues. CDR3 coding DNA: TGTGCCAGCAGAGCCAGGGAGATGAACACTGAAGCTTTCTTT. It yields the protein CASRAREMNTEAFF.

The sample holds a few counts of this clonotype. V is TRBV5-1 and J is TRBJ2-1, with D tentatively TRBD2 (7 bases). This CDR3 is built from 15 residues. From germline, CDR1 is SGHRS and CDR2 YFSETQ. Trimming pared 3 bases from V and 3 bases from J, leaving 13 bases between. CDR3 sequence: CASSSGGGGYNEQFF. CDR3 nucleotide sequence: TGCGCCAGCAGCTCGGGGGGAGGGGGCTACAATGAGCAGTTCTTC.

CDR3 in amino acids: CSARDVGHKSIQYF. In nucleotides, the CDR3 is TGCAGTGCTAGAGATGTCGGACATAAGAGCATTCAGTACTTC. The rearrangement joins TRBV20-1 to TRBJ2-4; D perhaps matches TRBD1 (5 bases). The CDR3 extends over 14 amino acids. V was clipped by 0 bases and J by 9 bases, with 15 bases between them. The germline gives CDR1 DFQATT, CDR2 SNEGSKA (reference sequence).

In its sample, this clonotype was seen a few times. CDR3 in amino acids: CASSGAGAPDTQYF. The CDR3 DNA reads TGTGCCAGCAGCGGCGCAGGGGCCCCAGATACGCAGTATTTT. This chain uses TRBV7-2 with TRBJ2-3, with D possibly being TRBD1 (6 bases). This CDR3 is built from 14 residues. Germline V CDR1 and CDR2: SGHTA, FQGNSA. Trimming removed 5 bases from V and 4 bases from J, with 13 bases in between.

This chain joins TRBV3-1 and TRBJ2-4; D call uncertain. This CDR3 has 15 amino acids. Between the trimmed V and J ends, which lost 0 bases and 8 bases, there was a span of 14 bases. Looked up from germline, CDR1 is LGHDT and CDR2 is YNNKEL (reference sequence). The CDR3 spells CASSQDPQPFYIQYF. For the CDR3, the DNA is TGTGCCAGCAGCCAAGATCCCCAGCCTTTTTACATTCAGTACTTC. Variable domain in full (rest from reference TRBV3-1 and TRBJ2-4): DTAVSQTPKYLVTQMGNDKSIKCEQNLGHDTMYWYKQDSKKFLKIMFSYNNKELIINETVPNRFSPKSPDKAHLNLHINSLELGDSAVYFCASSQDPQPFYIQYFGAGTRLSVL.

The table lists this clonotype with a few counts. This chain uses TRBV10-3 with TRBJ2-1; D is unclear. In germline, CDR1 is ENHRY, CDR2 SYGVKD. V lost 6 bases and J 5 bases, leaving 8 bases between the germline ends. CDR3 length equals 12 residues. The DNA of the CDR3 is TGTGCCATCAGCCCACGGGACAATGAGCAGTTCTTC. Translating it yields CAISPRDNEQFF.

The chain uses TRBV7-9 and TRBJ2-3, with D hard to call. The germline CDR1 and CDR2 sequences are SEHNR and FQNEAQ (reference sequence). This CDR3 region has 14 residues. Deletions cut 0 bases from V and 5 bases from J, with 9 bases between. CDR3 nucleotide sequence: TGTGCCAGCAGCTTAGCGACCCTAGTAGATACGCAGTATTTT. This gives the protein CASSLATLVDTQYF.

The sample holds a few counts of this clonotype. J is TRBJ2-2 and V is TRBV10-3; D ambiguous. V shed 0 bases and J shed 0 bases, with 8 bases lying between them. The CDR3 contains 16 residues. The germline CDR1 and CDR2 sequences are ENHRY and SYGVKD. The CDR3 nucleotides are TGTGCCATCAGTGAGTCAGCAGCCCCGAACACCGGGGAGCTGTTTTTT. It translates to CAISESAAPNTGELFF.

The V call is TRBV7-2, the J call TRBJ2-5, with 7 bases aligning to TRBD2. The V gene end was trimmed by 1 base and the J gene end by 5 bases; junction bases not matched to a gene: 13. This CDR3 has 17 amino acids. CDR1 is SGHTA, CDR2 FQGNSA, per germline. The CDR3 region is CASSLVGGGRAGETQYF. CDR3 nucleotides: TGTGCCAGCAGCTTAGTAGGAGGAGGGAGGGCCGGGGAGACCCAGTACTTC.